This T cell receptor (beta chain) was captured by sequencing in a study of blood T cell repertoires in COVID-19. Study information: COVID-19 samples, acute and convalescent, were from the United States, Italy and Spain. Nucleic acid was either cDNA or gDNA, and it came from T cells, B-cell-depleted T cells, or PBMCs.

This table comes from immunoSEQ multiplex PCR, and its TCRdb copy is limited to in-frame clones, with some not included. Of 320,000 or so clones detected, 89% appear once; the ten largest clones hold roughly 5.2%. Assignment of participants to cohorts was predicated upon participant-reported clinical history. The length of the CDR3 is 16 residues. V was pared by 7 bases and J by 1 base, with 7 bases of the junction left unmatched. Germline CDR1 and CDR2: LNHNV and YYDKDF (reference sequence). This chain links TRBV15 with TRBJ1-5; 10 bases line up with TRBD1. This receptor was obtained from a man aged 55 to 69 who had recovered from COVID-19. The sample was PBMCs or T cells enriched from blood (not recorded which). CDR3 amino acids: CATKSGDRGSNQPQHF. CDR3 DNA sequence: TGTGCCACCAAAAGCGGGGACAGGGGAAGCAATCAGCCCCAGCATTTT.